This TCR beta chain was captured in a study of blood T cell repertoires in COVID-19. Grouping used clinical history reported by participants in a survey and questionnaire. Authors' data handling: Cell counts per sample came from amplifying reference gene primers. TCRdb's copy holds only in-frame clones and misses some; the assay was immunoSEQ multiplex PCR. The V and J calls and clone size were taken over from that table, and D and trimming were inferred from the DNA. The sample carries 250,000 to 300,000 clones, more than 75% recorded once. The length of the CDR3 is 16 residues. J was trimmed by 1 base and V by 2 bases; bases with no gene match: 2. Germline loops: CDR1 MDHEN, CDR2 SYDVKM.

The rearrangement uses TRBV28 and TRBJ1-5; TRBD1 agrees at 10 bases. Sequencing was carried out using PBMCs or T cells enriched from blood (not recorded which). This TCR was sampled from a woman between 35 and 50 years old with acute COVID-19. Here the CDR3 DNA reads TGTGCCAGCAGTTTACGACAGGGGGCAAGCAATCAGCCCCAGCATTTT. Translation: CASSLRQGASNQPQHF.